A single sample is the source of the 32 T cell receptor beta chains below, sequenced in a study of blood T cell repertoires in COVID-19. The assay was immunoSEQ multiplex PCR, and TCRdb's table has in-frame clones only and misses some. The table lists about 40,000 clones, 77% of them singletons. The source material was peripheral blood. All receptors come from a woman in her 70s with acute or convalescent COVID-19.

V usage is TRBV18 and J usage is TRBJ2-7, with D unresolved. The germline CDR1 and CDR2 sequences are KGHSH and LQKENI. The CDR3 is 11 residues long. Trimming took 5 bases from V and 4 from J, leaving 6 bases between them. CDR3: CASSSEYEQYF. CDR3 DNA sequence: TGTGCCAGCTCAAGTGAGTACGAGCAGTACTTC. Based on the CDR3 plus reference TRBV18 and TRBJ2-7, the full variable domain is NAGVMQNPRHLVRRRGQEARLRCSPMKGHSHVYWYRQLPEEGLKFMVYLQKENIIDESGMPKERFSAEFPKEGPSILRIQQVVRGDSAAYFCASSSEYEQYFGPGTRLTVT.

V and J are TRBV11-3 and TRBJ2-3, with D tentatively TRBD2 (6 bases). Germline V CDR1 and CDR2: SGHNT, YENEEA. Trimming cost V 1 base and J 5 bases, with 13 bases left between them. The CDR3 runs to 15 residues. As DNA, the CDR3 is TGTGCCAGCAGCTTAGGCGGGACCCAGGGAGATACGCAGTATTTT. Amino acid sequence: CASSLGGTQGDTQYF.

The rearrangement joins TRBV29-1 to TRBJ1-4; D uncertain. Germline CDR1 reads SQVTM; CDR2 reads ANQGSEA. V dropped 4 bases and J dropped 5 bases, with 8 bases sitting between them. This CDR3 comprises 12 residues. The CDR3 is CSVAVFNEKLFF. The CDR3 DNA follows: TGCAGCGTTGCCGTATTCAATGAAAAACTGTTTTTT.

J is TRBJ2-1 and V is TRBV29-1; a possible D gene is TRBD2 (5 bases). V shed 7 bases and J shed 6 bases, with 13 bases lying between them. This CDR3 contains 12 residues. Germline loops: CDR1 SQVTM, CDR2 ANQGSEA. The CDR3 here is CSGLRDSNEQFF. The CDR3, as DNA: TGCAGCGGCCTCCGGGATTCCAATGAGCAGTTCTTC.

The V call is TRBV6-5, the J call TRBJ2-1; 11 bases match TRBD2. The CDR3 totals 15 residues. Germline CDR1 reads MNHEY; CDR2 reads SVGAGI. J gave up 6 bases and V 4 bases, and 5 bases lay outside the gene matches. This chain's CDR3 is CASSLAGGPFNEQFF. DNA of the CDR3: TGTGCCAGCAGTTTAGCGGGAGGGCCCTTCAATGAGCAGTTCTTC.

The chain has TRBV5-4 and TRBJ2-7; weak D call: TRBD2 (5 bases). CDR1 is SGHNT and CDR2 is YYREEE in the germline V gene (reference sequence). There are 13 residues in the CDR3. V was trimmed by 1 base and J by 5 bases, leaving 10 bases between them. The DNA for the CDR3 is TGTGCCAGCAGCTTGACTAGTCAAAACGAGCAGTACTTC. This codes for CASSLTSQNEQYF.

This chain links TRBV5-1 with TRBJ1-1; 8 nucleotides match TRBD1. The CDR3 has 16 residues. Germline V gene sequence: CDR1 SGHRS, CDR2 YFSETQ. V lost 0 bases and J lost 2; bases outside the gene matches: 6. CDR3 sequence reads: CASSLGRGPVNTEAFF. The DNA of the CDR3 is TGCGCCAGCAGCTTGGGCAGGGGGCCGGTTAACACTGAAGCTTTCTTT.

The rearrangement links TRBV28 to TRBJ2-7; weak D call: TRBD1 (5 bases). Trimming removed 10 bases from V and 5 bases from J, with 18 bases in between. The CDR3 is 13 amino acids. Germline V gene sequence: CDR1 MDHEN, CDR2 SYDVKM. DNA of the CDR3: TGTGCCATTAGGGGCACGGTGAACCACGAGCAGTACTTC. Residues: CAIRGTVNHEQYF.

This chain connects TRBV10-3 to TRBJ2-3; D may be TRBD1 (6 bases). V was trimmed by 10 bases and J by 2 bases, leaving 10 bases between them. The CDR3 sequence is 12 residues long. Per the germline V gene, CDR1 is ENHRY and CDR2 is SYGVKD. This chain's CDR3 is CANGQSTDTQYF. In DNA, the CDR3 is TGTGCCAACGGACAGTCCACAGATACGCAGTATTTT.

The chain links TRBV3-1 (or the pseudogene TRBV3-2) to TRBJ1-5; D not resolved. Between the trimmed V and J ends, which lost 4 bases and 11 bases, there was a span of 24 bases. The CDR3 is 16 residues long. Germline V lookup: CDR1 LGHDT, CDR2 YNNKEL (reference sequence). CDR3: CASSPGSGSPSWAQHF. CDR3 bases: TGTGCCAGCAGCCCTGGGTCGGGGAGTCCGAGCTGGGCCCAGCATTTT.

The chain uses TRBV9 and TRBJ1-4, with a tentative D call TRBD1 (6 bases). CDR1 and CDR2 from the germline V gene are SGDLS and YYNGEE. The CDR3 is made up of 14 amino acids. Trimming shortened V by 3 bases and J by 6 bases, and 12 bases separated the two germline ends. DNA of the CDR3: TGTGCCAGCAGCGAAGGCGCAGGGGATGAAAAACTGTTTTTT. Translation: CASSEGAGDEKLFF.

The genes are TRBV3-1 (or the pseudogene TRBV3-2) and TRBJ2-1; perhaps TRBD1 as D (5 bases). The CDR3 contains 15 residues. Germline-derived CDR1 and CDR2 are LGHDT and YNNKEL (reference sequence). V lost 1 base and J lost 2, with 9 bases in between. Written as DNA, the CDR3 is TGTGCCAGCAGCCAAGGGGGCTACGCCTACAATGAGCAGTTCTTC. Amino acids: CASSQGGYAYNEQFF.

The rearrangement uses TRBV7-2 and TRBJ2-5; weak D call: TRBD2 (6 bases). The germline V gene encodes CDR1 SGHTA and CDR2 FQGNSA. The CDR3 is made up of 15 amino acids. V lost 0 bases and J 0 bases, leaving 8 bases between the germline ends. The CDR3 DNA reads TGTGCCAGCAGCTTAGCGCGGACTAACCAAGAGACCCAGTACTTC. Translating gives CASSLARTNQETQYF.

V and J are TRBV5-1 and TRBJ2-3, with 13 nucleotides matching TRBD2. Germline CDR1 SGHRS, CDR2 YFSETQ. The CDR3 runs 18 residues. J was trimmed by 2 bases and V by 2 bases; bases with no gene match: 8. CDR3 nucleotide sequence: TGCGCCAGCAGCTTACTAGCGGGAGGGCGTCCATTCACAGATACGCAGTATTTT. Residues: CASSLLAGGRPFTDTQYF.

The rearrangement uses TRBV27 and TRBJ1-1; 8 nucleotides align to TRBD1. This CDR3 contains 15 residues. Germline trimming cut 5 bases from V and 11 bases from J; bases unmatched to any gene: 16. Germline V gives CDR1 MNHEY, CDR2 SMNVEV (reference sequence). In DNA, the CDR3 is TGTGCCAGCAGTACACGTCCCGGACAGGGTTTCGAGGCTTTCTTT. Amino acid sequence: CASSTRPGQGFEAFF.

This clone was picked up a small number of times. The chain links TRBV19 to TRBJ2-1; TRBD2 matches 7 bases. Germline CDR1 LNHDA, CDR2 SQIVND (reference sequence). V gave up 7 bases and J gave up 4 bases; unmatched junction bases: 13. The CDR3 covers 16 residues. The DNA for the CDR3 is TGTGCCAGTACCCTGAACGGGGGAGGGATATACAATGAGCAGTTCTTC. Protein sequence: CASTLNGGGIYNEQFF.

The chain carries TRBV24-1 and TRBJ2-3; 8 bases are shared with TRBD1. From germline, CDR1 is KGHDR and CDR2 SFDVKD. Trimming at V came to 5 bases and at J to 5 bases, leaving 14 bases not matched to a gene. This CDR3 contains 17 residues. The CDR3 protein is CATSGRRGTGAEDTQYF. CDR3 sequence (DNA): TGTGCCACCAGTGGGCGCAGGGGGACAGGAGCAGAAGATACGCAGTATTTT.

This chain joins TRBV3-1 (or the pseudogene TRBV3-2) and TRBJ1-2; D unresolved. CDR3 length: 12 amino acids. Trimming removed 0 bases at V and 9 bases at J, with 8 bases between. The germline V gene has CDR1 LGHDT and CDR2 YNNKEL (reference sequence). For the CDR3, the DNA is TGTGCCAGCAGCCAAGACGTGTTTCGCTACACCTTC. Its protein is CASSQDVFRYTF.

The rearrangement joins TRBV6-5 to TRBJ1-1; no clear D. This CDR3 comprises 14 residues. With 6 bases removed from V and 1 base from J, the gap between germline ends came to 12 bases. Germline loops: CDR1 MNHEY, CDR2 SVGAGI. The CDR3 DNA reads TGTGCCAGCAGACTAGTCGACGGGAACACTGAAGCTTTCTTT. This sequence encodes CASRLVDGNTEAFF.

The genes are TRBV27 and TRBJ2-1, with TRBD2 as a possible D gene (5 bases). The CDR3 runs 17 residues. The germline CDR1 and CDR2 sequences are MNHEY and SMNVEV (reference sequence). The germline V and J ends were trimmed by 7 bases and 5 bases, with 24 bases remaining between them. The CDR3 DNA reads TGTGCCAGCAATCTTGGCCCTCTTCGACGGGGAGACAATGAGCAGTTCTTC. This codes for CASNLGPLRRGDNEQFF.

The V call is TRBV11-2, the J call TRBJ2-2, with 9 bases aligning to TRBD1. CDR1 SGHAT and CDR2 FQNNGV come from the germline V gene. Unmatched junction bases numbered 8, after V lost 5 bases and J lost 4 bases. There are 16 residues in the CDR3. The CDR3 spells CASSPQGTGPTGELFF. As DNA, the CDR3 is TGTGCCAGCAGCCCCCAAGGGACAGGGCCCACCGGGGAGCTGTTTTTT.

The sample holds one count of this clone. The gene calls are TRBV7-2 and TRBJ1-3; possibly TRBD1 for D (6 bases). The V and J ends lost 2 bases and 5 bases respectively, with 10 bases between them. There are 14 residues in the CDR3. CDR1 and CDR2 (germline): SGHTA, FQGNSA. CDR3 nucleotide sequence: TGTGCCAGCAGCTTACAACAGGGAAGAAACACCATATATTTT. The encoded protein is CASSLQQGRNTIYF.

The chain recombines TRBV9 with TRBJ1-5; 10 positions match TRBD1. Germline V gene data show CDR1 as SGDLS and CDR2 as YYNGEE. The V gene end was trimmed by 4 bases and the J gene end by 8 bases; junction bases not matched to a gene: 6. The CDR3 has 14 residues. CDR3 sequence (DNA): TGTGCCAGCAGCACCTCGGACAGGGGGAAGCCCCAGCATTTT. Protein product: CASSTSDRGKPQHF.

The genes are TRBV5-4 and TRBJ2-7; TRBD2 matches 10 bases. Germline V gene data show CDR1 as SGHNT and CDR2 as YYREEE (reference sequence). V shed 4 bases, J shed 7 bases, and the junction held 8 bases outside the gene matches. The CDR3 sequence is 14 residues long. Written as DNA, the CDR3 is TGTGCCAGCAGCCCACAGCGGGAGGGCCGAGAGCAGTACTTC. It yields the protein CASSPQREGREQYF. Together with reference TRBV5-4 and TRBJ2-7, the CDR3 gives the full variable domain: ETGVTQSPTHLIKTRGQQVTLRCSSQSGHNTVSWYQQALGQGPQFIFQYYREEENGRGNFPPRFSGLQFPNYSSELNVNALELDDSALYLCASSPQREGREQYFGPGTRLTVT.

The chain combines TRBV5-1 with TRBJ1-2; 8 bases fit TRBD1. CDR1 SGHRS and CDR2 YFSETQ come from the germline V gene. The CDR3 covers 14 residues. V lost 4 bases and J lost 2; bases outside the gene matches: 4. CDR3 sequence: CASSEGQANYGYTF. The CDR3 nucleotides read TGCGCCAGCAGCGAGGGACAGGCCAACTATGGCTACACCTTC.

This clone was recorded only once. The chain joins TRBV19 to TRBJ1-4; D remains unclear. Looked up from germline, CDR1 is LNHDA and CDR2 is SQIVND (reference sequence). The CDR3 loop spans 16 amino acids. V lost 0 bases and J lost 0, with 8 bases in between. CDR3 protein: CASSIDDTATNEKLFF. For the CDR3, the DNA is TGTGCCAGTAGTATAGACGACACTGCAACTAATGAAAAACTGTTTTTT.

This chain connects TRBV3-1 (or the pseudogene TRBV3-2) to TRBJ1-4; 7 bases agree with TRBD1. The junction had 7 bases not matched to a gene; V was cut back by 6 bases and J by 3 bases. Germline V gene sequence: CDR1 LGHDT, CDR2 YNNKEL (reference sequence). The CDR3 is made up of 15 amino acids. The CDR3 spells CASSRTGDPNEKLFF. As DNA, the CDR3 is TGTGCCAGCAGTCGTACAGGGGACCCTAATGAAAAACTGTTTTTT.

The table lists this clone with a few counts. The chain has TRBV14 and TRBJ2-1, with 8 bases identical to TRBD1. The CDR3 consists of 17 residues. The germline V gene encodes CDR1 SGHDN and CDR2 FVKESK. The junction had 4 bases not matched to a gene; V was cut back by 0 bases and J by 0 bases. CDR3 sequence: CASSQDWTGSSYNEQFF. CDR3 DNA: TGTGCCAGCAGCCAAGACTGGACAGGGAGCTCCTACAATGAGCAGTTCTTC.

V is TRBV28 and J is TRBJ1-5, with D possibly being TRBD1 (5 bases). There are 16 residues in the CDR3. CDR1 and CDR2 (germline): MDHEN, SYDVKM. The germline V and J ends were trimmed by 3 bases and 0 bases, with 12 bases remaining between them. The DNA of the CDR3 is TGTGCCAGCAGTTTGCGGAGGGGAGTTAGCAATCAGCCCCAGCATTTT. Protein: CASSLRRGVSNQPQHF.

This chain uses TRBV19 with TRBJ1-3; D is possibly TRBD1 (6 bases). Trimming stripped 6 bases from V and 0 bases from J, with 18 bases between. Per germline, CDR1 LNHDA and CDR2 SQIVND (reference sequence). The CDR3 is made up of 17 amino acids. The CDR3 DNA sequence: TGTGCCAGTAGACCGGGACACCATTTGAGCTCTGGAAACACCATATATTTT. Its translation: CASRPGHHLSSGNTIYF.

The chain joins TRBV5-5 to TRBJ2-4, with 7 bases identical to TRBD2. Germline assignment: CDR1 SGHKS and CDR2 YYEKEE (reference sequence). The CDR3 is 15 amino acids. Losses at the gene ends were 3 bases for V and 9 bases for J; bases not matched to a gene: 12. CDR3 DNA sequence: TGTGCCAGCAGCTGGGAGGGTTCCCGGGGGACCATTCAGTACTTC. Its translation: CASSWEGSRGTIQYF. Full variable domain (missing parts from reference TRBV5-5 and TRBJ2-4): DAGVTQSPTHLIKTRGQQVTLRCSPISGHKSVSWYQQVLGQGPQFIFQYYEKEERGRGNFPDRFSARQFPNYSSELNVNALLLGDSALYLCASSWEGSRGTIQYFGAGTRLSVL.

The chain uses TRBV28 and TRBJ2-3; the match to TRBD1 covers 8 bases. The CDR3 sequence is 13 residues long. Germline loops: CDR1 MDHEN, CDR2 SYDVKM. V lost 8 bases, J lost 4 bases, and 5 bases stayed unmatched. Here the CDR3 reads CASRQGWSDTQYF. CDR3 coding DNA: TGTGCCAGCCGACAGGGGTGGTCAGATACGCAGTATTTT. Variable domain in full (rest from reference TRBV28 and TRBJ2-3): DVKVTQSSRYLVKRTGEKVFLECVQDMDHENMFWYRQDPGLGLRLIYFSYDVKMKEKGDIPEGYSVSREKKERFSLILESASTNQTSMYLCASRQGWSDTQYFGPGTRLTVL.